This T cell receptor beta chain was identified during a study of blood T cells in healthy people across ages. Overall study results and limits: Correlation between TCR beta diversity and naive T cell percentage was strong.

About this clonotype: The antigen remains undetermined.

The CDR3 is 15 amino acids. V was pared by 4 bases and J by 6 bases, with 6 bases of the junction left unmatched. The germline gives CDR1 SGHKS, CDR2 YYEKEE (reference sequence). A sample-barcoded 5' primer and a J-beta primer mix were used in a second PCR of about 7 to 12 cycles. From the 5' RACE reads, TCRdb called clonotypes with MiXCR, one entry per CDR3 protein. The table lists 720,000 or so distinct CDR3 sequences, over 40% of them singletons. Material: blood. This chain joins TRBV5-5 and TRBJ2-1; 11 bases are shared with TRBD1. The TCR was taken from an elderly man in good health. DNA of the CDR3: TGTGCCAGCAGCCCCGGGACAGGGGGTTTCAATGAGCAGTTCTTC. It specifies CASSPGTGGFNEQFF.